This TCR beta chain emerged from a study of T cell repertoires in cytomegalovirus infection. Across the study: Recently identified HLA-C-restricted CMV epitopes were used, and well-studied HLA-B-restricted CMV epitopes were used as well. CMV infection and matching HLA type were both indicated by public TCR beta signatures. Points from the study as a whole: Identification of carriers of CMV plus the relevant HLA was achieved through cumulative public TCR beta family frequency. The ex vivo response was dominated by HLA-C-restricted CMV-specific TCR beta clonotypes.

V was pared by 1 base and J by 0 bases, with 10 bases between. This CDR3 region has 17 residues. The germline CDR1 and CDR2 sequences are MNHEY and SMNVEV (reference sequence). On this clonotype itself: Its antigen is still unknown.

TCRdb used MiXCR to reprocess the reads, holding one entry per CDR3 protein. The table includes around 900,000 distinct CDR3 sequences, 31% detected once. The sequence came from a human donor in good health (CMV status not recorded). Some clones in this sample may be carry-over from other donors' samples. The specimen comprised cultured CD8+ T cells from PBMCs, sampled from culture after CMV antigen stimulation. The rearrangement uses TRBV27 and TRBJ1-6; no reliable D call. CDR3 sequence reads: CASSLWGISSYNSPLHF. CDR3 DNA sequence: TGTGCCAGCAGTTTATGGGGAATCAGCTCCTATAATTCACCCCTCCACTTT.